This is a list of T cell receptor beta chains from one sample in a study of blood T cell repertoires in COVID-19. Assay: immunoSEQ multiplex PCR; the TCRdb copy retains only in-frame clones and omits some. The table includes about 250,000 clones, more than 70% detected once. Sequencing was done on a sample of peripheral blood. Every receptor here comes from a man aged 35-49 years with active or convalescent COVID-19. Each CDR3 is given with its conserved first and last residue. Fields, in order: V gene, D gene, clone size, J gene, CDR3 protein, CDR3 DNA. A D gene is named only where the DNA matches it firmly. Clone size is not always given. Where it is, it says once, few, many or a class for expanded clones.

>TRBV12-3/TRBV12-4|NA|once|TRBJ1-2
CASTRLGVYGYTF
TGTGCCAGCACCCGCCTAGGGGTATACGGCTACACCTTC
>TRBV7-8|TRBD1|NA|TRBJ1-6
CASSLFDRGNSPLHF
TGTGCCAGCAGCTTATTTGACAGGGGAAATTCACCCCTCCACTTT
>TRBV6-1|NA|few|TRBJ1-2
CASSEGGPRANYGYTF
TGTGCCAGCAGTGAGGGGGGGCCCAGGGCTAACTATGGCTACACCTTC
>TRBV6-5|TRBD1|NA|TRBJ1-1
CASTQDRGDTEAFF
TGTGCCAGCACACAGGACAGGGGGGATACTGAAGCTTTCTTT
>TRBV7-9|TRBD1|NA|TRBJ1-6
CASSSDRDNSPLHF
TGTGCCAGCAGCTCAGACAGGGATAATTCACCCCTCCACTTT
>TRBV7-9|NA|NA|TRBJ1-1
CASSSQQGSTEAFF
TGTGCCAGCAGCTCACAACAGGGAAGCACTGAAGCTTTCTTT
>TRBV28|NA|NA|TRBJ1-4
CASSSDSVPWNEKLFF
TGTGCCAGCAGTTCGGACAGTGTGCCTTGGAATGAAAAACTGTTTTTT
>TRBV7-9|TRBD1|NA|TRBJ1-2
CASSLSRQGKREGYTF
TGTGCCAGCAGCCTATCCCGACAGGGGAAAAGGGAGGGCTACACCTTC
>TRBV7-8|TRBD1|NA|TRBJ2-2
CASSPDRGGLLELFF
TGTGCCAGCAGCCCCGACAGGGGGGGGTTATTGGAGCTGTTTTTT
>TRBV27|TRBD1|NA|TRBJ1-4
CASSPSTGTAEKLFF
TGTGCCAGCAGTCCTTCGACAGGGACCGCTGAAAAACTGTTTTTT
>TRBV6-5|NA|NA|TRBJ1-1
CASSFTNRLEAFF
TGTGCCAGCAGTTTTACTAACAGGCTTGAAGCTTTCTTT
>TRBV18|NA|NA|TRBJ1-5
CASSPREARNQPQHF
TGTGCCAGCTCACCCCGGGAGGCCAGGAATCAGCCCCAGCATTTT
>TRBV6-5|TRBD1|few|TRBJ1-6
CASSYSGQGGSPLHF
TGTGCCAGCAGTTATTCGGGGCAGGGGGGTTCACCCCTCCACTTT
>TRBV30|TRBD1|NA|TRBJ1-4
CAWGQGEKLFF
TGTGCCTGGGGACAGGGTGAAAAACTGTTTTTT
>TRBV12-3/TRBV12-4|NA|few|TRBJ2-1
CASSLGLAEQFF
TGTGCCAGCAGTTTAGGTTTGGCTGAGCAGTTCTTC
>TRBV6-4|NA|NA|TRBJ1-1
CASRVNDRSAAFF
TGTGCCAGCAGGGTAAACGACAGGTCGGCAGCTTTCTTT
>TRBV6-5|TRBD1|NA|TRBJ1-1
CASRDTGGGTEAFF
TGTGCCAGCAGGGATACAGGGGGGGGCACTGAAGCTTTCTTT
>TRBV30|TRBD1|NA|TRBJ1-2
CAWSRDRGGYGYTF
TGTGCCTGGAGCCGGGACAGGGGAGGCTATGGCTACACCTTC
>TRBV10-1|NA|once|TRBJ2-7
CASSEWVEGTYEQYF
TGCGCCAGCAGTGAGTGGGTGGAGGGGACCTACGAGCAGTACTTC
>TRBV7-2|NA|once|TRBJ2-2
CASRRQNTGELFF
TGTGCCAGCAGAAGACAAAACACCGGGGAGCTGTTTTTT
>TRBV11-2|NA|NA|TRBJ2-3
CASSPRRSTDTQYF
TGTGCCAGCAGCCCCCGCCGGAGTACAGATACGCAGTATTTT
>TRBV5-1|NA|few|TRBJ1-2
CASSLSTDINYGYTF
TGCGCCAGCAGCTTAAGCACAGACATTAACTATGGCTACACCTTC
>TRBV5-1|NA|NA|TRBJ2-7
CASSPSGTTAYEQYF
TGCGCCAGCAGCCCATCCGGGACAACCGCCTACGAGCAGTACTTC
>TRBV5-1|NA|NA|TRBJ1-5
CASSLTGPNQPQHF
TGCGCCAGCAGCTTGACAGGTCCTAATCAGCCCCAGCATTTT
>TRBV29-1|NA|NA|TRBJ1-1
CSEPQGYRNTEAFF
TGCAGCGAACCTCAGGGGTATCGAAACACTGAAGCTTTCTTT